Listed below are T cell receptor beta chains from one sample, sequenced in a study of OX40 agonist ivuxolimab in advanced cancers. Libraries were prepared by immunoSEQ multiplex PCR; TCRdb keeps only in-frame clonotypes and omits some of them. This sample has some 85,000 clones, with 88% found just once. Here the sequenced sample was CD4+ or CD8+ T cells sorted from blood, taken in a trial of the OX40 agonist ivuxolimab. These receptors came from an adult with an advanced solid tumor such as melanoma, head and neck, liver or kidney cancer. Each CDR3 is given without its conserved first and last residue.

TRBJ1-1 TRBV7-8 ASSLGRLEAF
TRBJ1-4 TRBV6-6 ASSYSGQNNEKLF
TRBJ1-1 TRBV7-8 ASSLEGQVNTEAF
TRBJ1-1 TRBV9 ASSVSPDSTEAF
TRBJ1-5 TRBV6-4 ASSDSSLRPRGGQPQH
TRBJ2-6 TRBV19 ASSTEGASGANVLT
TRBJ2-3 TRBV30 AFRGGVVTDTQY
TRBJ2-7 TRBV5-1 ASTADRGYEQY
TRBJ2-3 TRBV29-1 SADKGGSTDTQY
TRBJ2-2 TRBV19 ASRFPQGRGTGELF
TRBJ2-7 TRBV6-5 ASSRGPTYEQY
TRBJ1-1 TRBV6-1 ASSVSTRQNTEAF
TRBJ2-7 TRBV11-3 ASSLDQGRDYEQY
TRBJ1-5 TRBV7-2 ASSGDRSQPQH
TRBJ2-3 TRBV6-6 ASGGLGTDTQY
TRBJ1-5 TRBV28 ASSLSGAGNQPQH
TRBJ1-2 TRBV7-9 ASSPGTAFYGYT
TRBJ1-1 TRBV30 AWISGAEAF
TRBJ2-5 TRBV5-1 ASSLARWGSQETQY
TRBJ1-1 TRBV6-5 ASSYSGYTNTEAF
TRBJ1-6 TRBV30 AWTGRTNSPLH
TRBJ1-2 TRBV10-2 ASSERGPADYGYT
TRBJ1-1 TRBV5-4 ASSGPVRMNTEAF
TRBJ2-7 TRBV5-1 ASSLESSYEQY
TRBJ1-1 TRBV29-1 SGKGNTEAF
TRBJ1-4 TRBV6-6 ASSRQEKLF
TRBJ2-5 TRBV30 AWSVRGGGVQETQY
TRBJ1-5 TRBV5-1 ASSPSGDRGVEPQH
TRBJ2-2 TRBV5-4 ASSLAASGFNTGELF
TRBJ1-3 TRBV28 ATRTAGNTIY
TRBJ2-2 TRBV9 ASSVEAGGTTGELF
TRBJ1-1 TRBV6-5 ASRGTGGNTEAF